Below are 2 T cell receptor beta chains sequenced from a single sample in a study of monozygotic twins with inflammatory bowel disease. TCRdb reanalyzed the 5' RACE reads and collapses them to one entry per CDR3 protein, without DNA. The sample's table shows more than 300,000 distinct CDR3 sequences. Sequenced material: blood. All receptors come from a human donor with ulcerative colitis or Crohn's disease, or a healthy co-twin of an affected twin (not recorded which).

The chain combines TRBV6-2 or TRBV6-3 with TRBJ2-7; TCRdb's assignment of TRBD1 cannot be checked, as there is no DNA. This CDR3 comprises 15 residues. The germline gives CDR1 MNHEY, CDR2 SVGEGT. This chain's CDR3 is CASRGSWTGIYEQYF.

The CDR3: CASSLDRATYEQYF. The chain links TRBV5-1 to TRBJ2-7; TCRdb names TRBD1, which stays unverified in the absence of DNA. The CDR3 consists of 14 residues. Looked up from germline, CDR1 is SGHRS and CDR2 is YFSETQ.